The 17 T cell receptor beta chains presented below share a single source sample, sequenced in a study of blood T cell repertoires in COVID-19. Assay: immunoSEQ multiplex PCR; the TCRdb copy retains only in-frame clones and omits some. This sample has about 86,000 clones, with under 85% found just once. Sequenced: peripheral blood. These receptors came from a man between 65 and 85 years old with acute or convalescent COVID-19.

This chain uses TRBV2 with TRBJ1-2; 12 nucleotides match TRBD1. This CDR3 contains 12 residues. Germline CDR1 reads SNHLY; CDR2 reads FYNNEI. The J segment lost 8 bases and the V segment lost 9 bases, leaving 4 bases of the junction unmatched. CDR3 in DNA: TGTGCCAGTGGGGACAGGGGGCGAGGCTACACCTTC. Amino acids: CASGDRGRGYTF.

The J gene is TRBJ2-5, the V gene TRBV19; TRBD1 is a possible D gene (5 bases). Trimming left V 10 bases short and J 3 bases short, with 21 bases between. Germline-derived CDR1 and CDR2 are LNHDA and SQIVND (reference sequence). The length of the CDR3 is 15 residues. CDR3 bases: TGTGCCACGAAAGAAGGGGCCCACTGGGAAGAGACCCAGTACTTC. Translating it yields CATKEGAHWEETQYF.

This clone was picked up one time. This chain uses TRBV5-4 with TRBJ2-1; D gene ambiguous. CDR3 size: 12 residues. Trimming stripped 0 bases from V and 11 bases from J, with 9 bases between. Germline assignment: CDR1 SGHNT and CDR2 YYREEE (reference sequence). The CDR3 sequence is CASSLERTQQFF. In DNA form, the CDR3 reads TGTGCCAGCAGCTTGGAGCGAACCCAGCAGTTCTTC.

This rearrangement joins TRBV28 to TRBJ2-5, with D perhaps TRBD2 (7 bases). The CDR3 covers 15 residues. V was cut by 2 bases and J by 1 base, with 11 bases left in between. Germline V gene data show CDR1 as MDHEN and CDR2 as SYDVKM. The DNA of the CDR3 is TGTGCCAGCAGTTTAAGGGGGAGGGCCCAAGAGACCCAGTACTTC. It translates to CASSLRGRAQETQYF.

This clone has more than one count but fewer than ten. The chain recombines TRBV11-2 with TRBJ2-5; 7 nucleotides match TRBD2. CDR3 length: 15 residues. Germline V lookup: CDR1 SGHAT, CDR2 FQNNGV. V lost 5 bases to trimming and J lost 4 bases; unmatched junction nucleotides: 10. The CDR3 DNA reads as TGTGCCAGCAGCGCTAGCCCAGGGAGGGTAGAGACCCAGTACTTC. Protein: CASSASPGRVETQYF. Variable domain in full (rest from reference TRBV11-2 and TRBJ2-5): EAGVAQSPRYKIIEKRQSVAFWCNPISGHATLYWYQQILGQGPKLLIQFQNNGVVDDSQLPKDRFSAERLKGVDSTLKIQPAKLEDSAVYLCASSASPGRVETQYFGPGTRLLVL.

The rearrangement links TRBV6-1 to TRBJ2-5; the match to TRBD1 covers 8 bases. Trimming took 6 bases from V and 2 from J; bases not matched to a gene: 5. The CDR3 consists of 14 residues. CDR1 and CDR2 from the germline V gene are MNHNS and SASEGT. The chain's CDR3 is CASSRGQEQETQYF. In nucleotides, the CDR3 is TGTGCCAGCAGCAGGGGACAGGAGCAAGAGACCCAGTACTTC.

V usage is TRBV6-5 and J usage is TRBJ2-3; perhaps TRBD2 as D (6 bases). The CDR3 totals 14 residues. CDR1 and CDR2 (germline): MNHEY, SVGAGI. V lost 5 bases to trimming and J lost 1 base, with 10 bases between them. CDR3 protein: CASSLGTGTDTQYF. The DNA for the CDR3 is TGTGCCAGCAGTCTAGGGACTGGCACAGATACGCAGTATTTT.

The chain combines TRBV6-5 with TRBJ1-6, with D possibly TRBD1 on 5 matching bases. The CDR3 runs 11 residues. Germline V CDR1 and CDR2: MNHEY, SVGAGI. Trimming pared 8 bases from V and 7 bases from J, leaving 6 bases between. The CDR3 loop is CASRTNSPLHF. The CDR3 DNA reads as TGTGCCAGCCGGACAAATTCACCCCTCCACTTT.

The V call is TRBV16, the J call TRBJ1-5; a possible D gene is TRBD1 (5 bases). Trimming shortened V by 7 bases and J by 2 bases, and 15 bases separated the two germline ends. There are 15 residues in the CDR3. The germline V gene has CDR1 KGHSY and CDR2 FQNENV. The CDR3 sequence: CASNKRGGGNQPQHF. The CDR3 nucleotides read TGTGCCAGCAACAAAAGGGGAGGAGGCAATCAGCCCCAGCATTTT.

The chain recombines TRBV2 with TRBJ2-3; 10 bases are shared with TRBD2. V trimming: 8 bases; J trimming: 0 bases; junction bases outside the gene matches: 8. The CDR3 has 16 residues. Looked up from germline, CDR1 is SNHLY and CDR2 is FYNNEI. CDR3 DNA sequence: TGTGCCAGCTCGTCTAGCGGGGGCACAAGCACAGATACGCAGTATTTT. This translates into CASSSSGGTSTDTQYF.

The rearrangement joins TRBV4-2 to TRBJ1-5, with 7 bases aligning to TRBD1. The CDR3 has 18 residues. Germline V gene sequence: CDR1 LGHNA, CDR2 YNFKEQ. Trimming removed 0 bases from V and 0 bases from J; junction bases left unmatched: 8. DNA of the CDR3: TGTGCCAGCAGCCAAGAGGGGACAGCTAAGAATAGCAATCAGCCCCAGCATTTT. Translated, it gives CASSQEGTAKNSNQPQHF.

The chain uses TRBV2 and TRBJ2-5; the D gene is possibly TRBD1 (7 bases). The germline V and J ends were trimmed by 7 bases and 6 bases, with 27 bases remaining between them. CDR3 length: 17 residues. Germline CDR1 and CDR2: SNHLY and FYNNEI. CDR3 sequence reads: CASKGAGGRQGGQTQYF. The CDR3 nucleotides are TGTGCCAGCAAAGGGGCCGGGGGCAGACAGGGCGGTCAGACCCAGTACTTC.

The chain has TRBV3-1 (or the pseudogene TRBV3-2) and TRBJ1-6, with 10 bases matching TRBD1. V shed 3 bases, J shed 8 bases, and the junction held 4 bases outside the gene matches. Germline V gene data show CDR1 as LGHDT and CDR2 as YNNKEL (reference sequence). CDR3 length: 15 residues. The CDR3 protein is CASSQGTGDDSPLHF. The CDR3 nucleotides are TGTGCCAGCAGCCAGGGGACAGGGGATGATTCACCCCTCCACTTT.

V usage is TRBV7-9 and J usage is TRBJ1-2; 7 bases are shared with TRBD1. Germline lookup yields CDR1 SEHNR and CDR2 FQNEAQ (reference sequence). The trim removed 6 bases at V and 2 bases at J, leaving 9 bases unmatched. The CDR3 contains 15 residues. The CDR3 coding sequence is TGTGCCAGCAGTCAGGGAGGACAGGCCAACTATGGCTACACCTTC. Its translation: CASSQGGQANYGYTF.

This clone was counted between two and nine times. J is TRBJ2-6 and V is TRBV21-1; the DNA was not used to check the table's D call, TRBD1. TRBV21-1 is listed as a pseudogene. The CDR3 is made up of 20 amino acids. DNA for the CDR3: TGTGCCAGCAGCAAAGCAGGACAGGGGGCGCCTATCACTGGGGCCAACGTCCTGACTTTC. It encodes CASSKAGQGAPITGANVLTF.

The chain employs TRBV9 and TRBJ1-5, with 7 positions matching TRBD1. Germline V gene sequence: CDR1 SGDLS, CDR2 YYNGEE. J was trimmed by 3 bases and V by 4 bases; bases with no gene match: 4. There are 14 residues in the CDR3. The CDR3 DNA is TGTGCCAGCAGCTGGGGACAGAACAATCAGCCCCAGCATTTT. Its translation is CASSWGQNNQPQHF. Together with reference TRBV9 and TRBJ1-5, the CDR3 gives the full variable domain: DSGVTQTPKHLITATGQRVTLRCSPRSGDLSVYWYQQSLDQGLQFLIQYYNGEERAKGNILERFSAQQFPDLHSELNLSSLELGDSALYFCASSWGQNNQPQHFGDGTRLSIL.

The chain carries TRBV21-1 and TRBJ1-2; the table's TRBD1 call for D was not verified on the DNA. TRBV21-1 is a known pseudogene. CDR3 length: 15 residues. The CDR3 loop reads CASRVSDRSFYGYTF. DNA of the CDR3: TGTGCCAGCAGAGTCAGTGACAGATCCTTCTATGGCTACACCTTC.